Included here is one T cell receptor beta chain sequence, with context. The sample is drawn from a study of T-cell memory formation after mild COVID-19. After 5'RACE with constant-segment primers, TCR alpha and TCR beta cDNA libraries carrying sample barcodes and UMIs were obtained. TCRdb re-called the 5' RACE reads with MiXCR, one entry per CDR3 protein. The table includes approximately 210,000 distinct CDR3 sequences, under 12% detected once. The germline gives CDR1 SGHNT, CDR2 YYREEE (reference sequence). CDR3 length: 15 residues. The V end was cut by 4 bases, the J end by 1 base, with 13 bases between.

The source is a man between 18 and 29 years old who had mild COVID-19 (a few samples of this study predate the infection). Cell type and time point are not known. The sample consisted of PBMCs or a T cell subset sorted from them (not recorded which). The chain links TRBV5-4 to TRBJ2-3, with no clear D. CDR3 amino acids: CASSTREVRTDTQYF. Written as DNA, the CDR3 is TGTGCCAGCAGCACCCGCGAGGTCCGCACAGATACGCAGTATTTT.